This T cell receptor beta chain was identified in a study of identifying expanded T cells in peripheral blood (dated by TCRdb to about 2019). Looking at the study overall: Technical replicates were generated by sequencing separate aliquots of the same genomic DNA pool, and four replicates were compared pairwise.

During the collection period, no infections or other immune events were recorded for the healthy donors. Healthy-donor blood repertoires served as a training cohort to calibrate time-dependent variance in a beta-binomial model of T-cell clone differential abundance. The training cohort included around 10 healthy donors, of whom 3 were female and 7 were male. On average the donors were around 39 years old, and their ages spanned about 25 to 64 years. Whole blood from each healthy donor was obtained from a commercial supplier and was collected at three time points approximately 13 days apart. For immunosequencing, genomic DNA was extracted from whole blood that had not been sorted. In this sample, this clone turned up a few times. What this receptor recognizes is not known. Base quality data are lacking; no much larger clone is found one base away. Trimming costs V 4 bases and J 1 base, and their ends lie 17 bases apart. From cysteine to phenylalanine, the CDR3 is 17 amino acids long. Only the CDR3 part of the read is kept: 51 bases, read in frame from the first base. For CDR1 and CDR2, the germline V gene lists MGHRA and YSYEKL.

TCRbeta CDR3 regions were profiled with the immunoSEQ Assay using bias-controlled multiplex PCR amplification of genomic DNA. Per the source publication's procedure: To quantify the absolute abundance of each unique TCRbeta CDR3 region, the sequences were collapsed and filtered. Two models were used to test differential abundance: a binomial model (Fisher-equivalent) and a beta-binomial model that adds time-dependent variance fitted from healthy donors. Any clone with fewer than 5 combined templates was excluded, and a clone was called differentially abundant if its Benjamini-Hochberg FDR was below 0.01. Beta-binomial variance was modeled as a function of total template count across the two samples using the form v = (b*log(k)+a)^2. Held by TCRdb, this immuneACCESS table contains in-frame sequences only and omits some clones. Under half of the omission traces to an unresolved V gene where checked; the cause of the rest is unknown. V, J and clone size were drawn from that table, and D and trimming were deduced from the DNA. The sample yields approximately 100,000 clones; about 89% were counted once. The ten largest clones represent around 15% of the sample.

Paper-wide results and their limitations: Both the number of clones called differentially abundant and the false-positive rate were significantly reduced by the beta-binomial model across all healthy-donor time intervals. The authors expected biological variance in healthy repertoires might increase further over much longer intervals such as months to years. Variance in clone template counts between two-week samples significantly increased with total template count across all healthy donors. The binomial model flagged around 1.1 differentially abundant clones between technical replicates, compared with around 15 over about 2 weeks and 18 to 20 over around 4 weeks.

The V gene is TRBV4-1 and the J gene is TRBJ1-5, with no confident D gene call. Input material: blood. The sequence came from a person aged 18 to 75 in good health. The CDR3: CASSPRAQTQSNQPQHF. The base sequence is TGCGCCAGCAGCCCCCGGGCCCAAACGCAAAGCAATCAGCCCCAGCATTTT.